This T cell receptor beta chain was identified during a study of beta chain features in type 1 diabetes. For the study at large: Examination spanned fewer than 140,000,000 sorted cells from all samples.

The V segment lost 0 bases and the J segment 5 bases; nucleotides outside the gene matches: 5. From germline, CDR1 is SGHRS and CDR2 YFSETQ. The CDR3 runs 16 residues. Points from the study as a whole: cDNA sequencing could over-represent cells with high TCR expression. Any role of HLA type in TCRB rearrangement remained unresolved here. Individuals with type 1 diabetes displayed fewer insertions and more deletions at VDJ junctions.

The investigators reverse transcribed all of the isolated RNA, so they sequenced expressed TCRB transcripts. Data came from immunoSEQ multiplex PCR; TCRdb stores just in-frame clones and leaves some out. The sample shows about 320,000 clones, about 14% of them seen only once. This clone has just a few counts. Antigen specificity is unknown. The chain couples TRBV5-1 to TRBJ2-5, with 12 bases that match TRBD1. This receptor was taken from a man aged 25 to 40 in good health. What was sequenced was central memory CD4+ T cells from blood. The CDR3 region is CASSLAGTGGWETQYF. In DNA form, the CDR3 reads TGCGCCAGCAGCTTGGCCGGGACAGGGGGCTGGGAGACCCAGTACTTC.